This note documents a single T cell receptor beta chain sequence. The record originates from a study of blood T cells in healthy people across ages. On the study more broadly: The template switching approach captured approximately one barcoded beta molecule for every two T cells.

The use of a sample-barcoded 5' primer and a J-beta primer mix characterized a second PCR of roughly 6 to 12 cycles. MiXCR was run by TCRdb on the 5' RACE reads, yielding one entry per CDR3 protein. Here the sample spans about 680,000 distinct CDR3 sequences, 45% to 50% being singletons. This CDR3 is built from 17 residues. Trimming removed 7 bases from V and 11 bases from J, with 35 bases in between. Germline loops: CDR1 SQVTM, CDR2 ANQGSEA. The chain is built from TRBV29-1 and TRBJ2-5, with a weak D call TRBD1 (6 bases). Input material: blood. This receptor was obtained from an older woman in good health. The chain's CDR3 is CSASRGPGTISYNEQYF. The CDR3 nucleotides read TGCAGCGCTAGCCGCGGACCCGGGACAATCTCCTACAATGAGCAGTACTTC.